This entry is about one T cell receptor (beta chain). The sorted-subset replicate PCRs were given about 200 ng DNA, which is around 29,000 T cell genomes. This table comes from immunoSEQ multiplex PCR, and its TCRdb copy is limited to in-frame clones, with some not included. This table holds about 1.4 million clones, approximately 97% found once. The sample comes from a study of shared clonotypes between healthy human individuals. A split of CD4+ cells into CD45RA+ naive and CD45RA-negative memory subsets was performed. Germline-derived CDR1 and CDR2 are MNHNS and SASEGT. This CDR3 comprises 13 residues. V shed 6 bases and J shed 1 base, with 9 bases lying between them.

The chain recombines TRBV6-1 with TRBJ1-1; D is ambiguous. This sequence was found in a man aged 30 to 39 in good health. Input material: naive CD4+ T cells sorted from blood. The subset was: CD45RA+ positively selected. The CDR3 coding sequence is TGTGCCAGCAGCTTCGCCCCGAACACTGAAGCTTTCTTT. Its protein is CASSFAPNTEAFF.